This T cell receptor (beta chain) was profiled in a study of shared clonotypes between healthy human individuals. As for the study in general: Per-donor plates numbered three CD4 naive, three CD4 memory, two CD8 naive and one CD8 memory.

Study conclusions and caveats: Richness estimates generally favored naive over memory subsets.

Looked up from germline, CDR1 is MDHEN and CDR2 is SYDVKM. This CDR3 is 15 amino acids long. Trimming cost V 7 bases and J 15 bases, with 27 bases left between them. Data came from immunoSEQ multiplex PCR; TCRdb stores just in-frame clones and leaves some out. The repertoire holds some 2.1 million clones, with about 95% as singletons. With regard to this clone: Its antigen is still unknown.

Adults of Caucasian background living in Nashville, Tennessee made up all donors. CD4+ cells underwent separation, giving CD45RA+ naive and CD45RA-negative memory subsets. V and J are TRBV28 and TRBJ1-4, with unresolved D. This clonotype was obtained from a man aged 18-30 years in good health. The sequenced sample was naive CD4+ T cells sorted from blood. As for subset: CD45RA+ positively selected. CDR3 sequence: CASTRRWAHGETMFF. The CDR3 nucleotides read TGTGCCAGCACCCGAAGGTGGGCACACGGGGAAACGATGTTTTTT. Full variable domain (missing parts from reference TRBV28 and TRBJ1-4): DVKVTQSSRYLVKRTGEKVFLECVQDMDHENMFWYRQDPGLGLRLIYFSYDVKMKEKGDIPEGYSVSREKKERFSLILESASTNQTSMYLCASTRRWAHGETMFFGSGTQLSVL.